This T cell receptor (beta chain) stems from a study of blood T cell repertoires in COVID-19. Under the authors' procedure: Nucleated cell number was recorded as an estimate derived from reference gene primer amplification. The data were produced by immunoSEQ multiplex PCR, yet TCRdb's version contains in-frame clones alone and is incomplete. V and J calls plus clone size are reproduced from that table; the DNA served to infer D and trimming. The sample shows 150,000 or so clones, roughly 80% of them seen only once. The V segment lost 0 bases and the J segment 1 base; nucleotides outside the gene matches: 3. CDR1 and CDR2 from the germline V gene are SGDLS and YYNGEE. This CDR3 has 17 amino acids.

Sequenced: peripheral blood. This receptor was identified in a human donor with acute or convalescent COVID-19. The donor label of this sample is uncertain. J is TRBJ2-3 and V is TRBV9; 12 nucleotides agree with TRBD2. This CDR3 reads CASSVVPSGGGTDTQYF. The CDR3 coding sequence is TGTGCCAGCAGCGTAGTTCCTAGCGGGGGGGGCACAGATACGCAGTATTTT.